These 25 T cell receptor beta chains came from one sample sequenced in a study of T cell responses to AZD1222 COVID-19 vaccine. The table came from immunoSEQ multiplex PCR; TCRdb's copy has only in-frame clones and leaves some out. The sample lists about 130,000 clones, approximately 88% occurring once. Sequenced here: peripheral blood, sampled on day 0 of AZD1222 vaccination. The receptors come from an adult in good health.

The chain has TRBV19 and TRBJ1-2, with D unresolved. The V and J ends lost 7 bases and 4 bases respectively, with 13 bases between them. The germline V gene has CDR1 LNHDA and CDR2 SQIVND (reference sequence). The CDR3 is 13 residues long. The CDR3 loop reads CASMVNWGYGYTF. As DNA, the CDR3 is TGTGCCAGTATGGTGAATTGGGGCTATGGCTACACCTTC.

The V and J genes are TRBV3-1 (or the pseudogene TRBV3-2) and TRBJ1-2, with D maybe TRBD1 (6 bases). This CDR3 contains 16 residues. Germline V gives CDR1 LGHDT, CDR2 YNNKEL (reference sequence). Trimming removed 4 bases from V and 3 bases from J, with 18 bases in between. The CDR3 reads CASSLRSGGADYGYTF. CDR3 bases: TGTGCCAGCAGCCTACGGAGTGGGGGCGCGGACTATGGCTACACCTTC.

With regard to this clone: Additional DNA sequences in this sample encode the identical CDR3. The V gene is TRBV28, the J gene TRBJ1-1; 7 bases align to TRBD1. V lost 2 bases and J lost 3; bases outside the gene matches: 3. The CDR3 is made up of 14 amino acids. Germline loops: CDR1 MDHEN, CDR2 SYDVKM. CDR3 nucleotides: TGTGCCAGCAGTTTAACACAGGGGTACACTGAAGCTTTCTTT. Its translation is CASSLTQGYTEAFF.

This chain connects TRBV3-1 (or the pseudogene TRBV3-2) to TRBJ1-5; 9 positions agree with TRBD1. CDR1 LGHDT and CDR2 YNNKEL come from the germline V gene (reference sequence). This CDR3 is built from 14 residues. Trimming cost V 2 bases and J 5 bases; bases outside gene matches: 1. DNA of the CDR3: TGTGCCAGCAGCCAACGGACAGGGGATCAGCCCCAGCATTTT. It yields the protein CASSQRTGDQPQHF.

With regard to this clone: Different DNA sequences within this sample yield the same CDR3. This chain uses TRBV12-3 or TRBV12-4 with TRBJ1-5, with D unresolved. V was pared by 3 bases and J by 2 bases, with 2 bases between. This CDR3 has 12 residues. The CDR3 sequence is CASSFGNQPQHF. CDR3 DNA: TGTGCCAGCAGTTTTGGCAATCAGCCCCAGCATTTT.

The chain employs TRBV5-1 and TRBJ1-1, with 7 nucleotides matching TRBD1. The ends lost 4 bases at V and 4 bases at J; junction bases unmatched: 7. There are 14 residues in the CDR3. Germline CDR1 is SGHRS and CDR2 is YFSETQ. Written as DNA, the CDR3 is TGCGCCAGCAGCGCCCAAGGGGGCGGCACTGAAGCTTTCTTT. It codes for CASSAQGGGTEAFF.

The V gene is TRBV19, the J gene TRBJ1-1, with a possible D match to TRBD1 (5 bases). The CDR3 sequence is 14 residues long. Germline V gene sequence: CDR1 LNHDA, CDR2 SQIVND (reference sequence). The V end was cut by 3 bases, the J end by 7 bases, with 15 bases between. The CDR3 reads CASSIIGADGEAFF. For the CDR3, the DNA is TGTGCCAGTAGTATTATCGGGGCGGATGGTGAAGCTTTCTTT.

The rearrangement uses TRBV19 and TRBJ2-5; D is undetermined. With 1 base removed from V and 0 bases from J, the gap between germline ends came to 3 bases. The V gene's germline CDR1 is LNHDA and CDR2 SQIVND (reference sequence). There are 13 residues in the CDR3. CDR3: CASSIGDQETQYF. For the CDR3, the DNA is TGTGCCAGTAGTATAGGAGACCAAGAGACCCAGTACTTC.

This clone was observed a few times. This rearrangement joins TRBV11-3 to TRBJ2-3; possibly TRBD1 or TRBD2 for D (5 bases each). The CDR3 loop spans 15 amino acids. The germline gives CDR1 SGHNT, CDR2 YENEEA. V lost 5 bases, J lost 1 base, and 13 bases lay in between. This CDR3 is CASSQKGSGTDTQYF. In nucleotides, the CDR3 is TGTGCCAGCAGCCAAAAGGGGAGTGGCACAGATACGCAGTATTTT.

The chain joins TRBV30 to TRBJ1-6; D remains ambiguous. V was clipped by 2 bases and J by 8 bases, with 16 bases between them. The germline gives CDR1 GTSNPN, CDR2 SVGIG (reference sequence). CDR3 length equals 15 residues. The CDR3 DNA follows: TGTGCCTGGAGTCTCGTAGGTTCCGGGGATTCACCCCTCCACTTT. Protein product: CAWSLVGSGDSPLHF.

The rearrangement uses TRBV5-5 and TRBJ2-7, with D uncertain. Germline assignment: CDR1 SGHKS and CDR2 YYEKEE (reference sequence). This CDR3 is built from 13 residues. The germline V and J ends were trimmed by 7 bases and 2 bases, with 13 bases remaining between them. CDR3: CASGVTHTYEQYF. In DNA form, the CDR3 reads TGTGCCAGCGGGGTGACACATACCTACGAGCAGTACTTC. Complete variable domain (other parts from reference TRBV5-5 and TRBJ2-7): DAGVTQSPTHLIKTRGQQVTLRCSPISGHKSVSWYQQVLGQGPQFIFQYYEKEERGRGNFPDRFSARQFPNYSSELNVNALLLGDSALYLCASGVTHTYEQYFGPGTRLTVT.

The V and J genes are TRBV10-3 and TRBJ2-7; D uncertain. Germline loops: CDR1 ENHRY, CDR2 SYGVKD. The CDR3 runs to 14 residues. V lost 0 bases and J lost 3, with 9 bases in between. The CDR3 DNA reads TGTGCCATCAGTGAGTCTGGTCAGATCTACGAGCAGTACTTC. Translated: CAISESGQIYEQYF.

The chain employs TRBV28 and TRBJ1-1; D not certain. V dropped 6 bases and J dropped 9 bases, with 14 bases sitting between them. Germline V gene data show CDR1 as MDHEN and CDR2 as SYDVKM. This CDR3 spans 12 amino acids. The CDR3 spells CASSPTPIQAFF. CDR3 coding DNA: TGTGCCAGCAGCCCCACACCCATTCAAGCTTTCTTT.

The rearrangement uses TRBV30 and TRBJ1-6; no clear D. Trimming took 4 bases from V and 2 from J, leaving 12 bases between them. CDR1 and CDR2 from the germline V gene are GTSNPN and SVGIG (reference sequence). The CDR3 totals 15 residues. CDR3: CAWTPGLTYNSPLHF. The CDR3 bases are TGTGCCTGGACCCCTGGACTTACCTATAATTCACCCCTCCACTTT.

The genes are TRBV7-2 and TRBJ1-5; a weak D match, TRBD1 (5 bases). This CDR3 region has 18 residues. Germline CDR1 and CDR2: SGHTA and FQGNSA. Between the trimmed V and J ends, which lost 3 bases and 0 bases, there was a span of 18 bases. This CDR3 is CASSLGGPKTYSNQPQHF. The CDR3 bases are TGTGCCAGCAGCTTGGGGGGACCGAAAACTTATAGCAATCAGCCCCAGCATTTT.

The chain uses TRBV30 and TRBJ1-2; D is unclear. Germline V gene data show CDR1 as GTSNPN and CDR2 as SVGIG (reference sequence). The V and J ends lost 6 bases and 7 bases respectively, with 18 bases between them. The length of the CDR3 is 13 residues. Here the CDR3 DNA reads TGTGCCTGCCAGCAAGGCCGCAAGGGTGGCTACACCTTC. This codes for CACQQGRKGGYTF.

There are a few counts of this clone. J is TRBJ1-1 and V is TRBV5-1, with D tentatively TRBD1 (5 bases). With 0 bases removed from V and 7 bases from J, the gap between germline ends came to 19 bases. The germline gives CDR1 SGHRS, CDR2 YFSETQ. This CDR3 spans 16 amino acids. The CDR3, as DNA: TGCGCCAGCAGCTTGGAGGCAGGGACCGCGAGGAGTGAAGCTTTCTTT. Protein: CASSLEAGTARSEAFF.

V and J are TRBV3-1 (or the pseudogene TRBV3-2) and TRBJ2-3; perhaps TRBD1 as D (7 bases). From germline, CDR1 is LGHDT and CDR2 YNNKEL (reference sequence). The length of the CDR3 is 15 residues. Trimming cost V 4 bases and J 2 bases, with 13 bases left between them. CDR3 residues: CASSLQGGPTDTQYF. The DNA for the CDR3 is TGTGCCAGCAGCCTTCAGGGGGGCCCCACAGATACGCAGTATTTT.

The chain joins TRBV15 to TRBJ1-6; D gene uncertain. Trimming took off 0 bases at V and 0 bases at J, with 9 bases between the two ends. The CDR3 contains 17 residues. Per the germline V gene, CDR1 is LNHNV and CDR2 is YYDKDF (reference sequence). The chain's CDR3 is CATSRDLVSSYNSPLHF. CDR3 nucleotide sequence: TGTGCCACCAGCAGAGATTTGGTCAGCTCCTATAATTCACCCCTCCACTTT. Full variable domain (remainder filled in from reference TRBV15 and TRBJ1-6): DAMVIQNPRYQVTQFGKPVTLSCSQTLNHNVMYWYQQKSSQAPKLLFHYYDKDFNNEADTPDNFQSRRPNTSFCFLDIRSPGLGDTAMYLCATSRDLVSSYNSPLHFGNGTRLTVT.

The chain links TRBV6-1 to TRBJ2-7; 7 nucleotides match TRBD1. The junction had 8 bases not matched to a gene; V was cut back by 2 bases and J by 1 base. Germline lookup yields CDR1 MNHNS and CDR2 SASEGT. There are 16 residues in the CDR3. CDR3 protein: CASSETLGDSSYEQYF. Written as DNA, the CDR3 is TGTGCCAGCAGTGAAACACTAGGGGACAGTTCCTACGAGCAGTACTTC.

This clone has only one observation. The rearrangement uses TRBV6-5 and TRBJ1-1, with TRBD1 identical over 7 bases. Trimming at V came to 7 bases and at J to 1 base, leaving 6 bases not matched to a gene. The CDR3 length is 14 residues. Germline lookup yields CDR1 MNHEY and CDR2 SVGAGI. The CDR3 coding sequence is TGTGCCAGCACCACAGGGGTCCGGAACACTGAAGCTTTCTTT. Encoded protein: CASTTGVRNTEAFF.

The chain has TRBV30 and TRBJ1-1; D is possibly TRBD1 (5 bases). The germline V and J ends were trimmed by 8 bases and 2 bases, with 6 bases remaining between them. Germline assignment: CDR1 GTSNPN and CDR2 SVGIG (reference sequence). This CDR3 contains 10 residues. In nucleotides, the CDR3 is TGTGCCCAGGGCAACACTGAAGCTTTCTTT. It is translated as CAQGNTEAFF.

This clone showed up just a few times. This chain links TRBV6-5 with TRBJ1-6; maybe TRBD1 (5 bases). The CDR3 loop spans 15 amino acids. The V end was cut by 5 bases, the J end by 9 bases, with 17 bases between. Germline CDR1 and CDR2: MNHEY and SVGAGI. As DNA, the CDR3 is TGTGCCAGCAGTACGCCAGGGACTGGTAGTTCACCCCTCCACTTT. Translation: CASSTPGTGSSPLHF.

J is TRBJ2-7 and V is TRBV3-1 (or the pseudogene TRBV3-2); perhaps D is TRBD1 or TRBD2 (5 bases each). Trimming took off 2 bases at V and 6 bases at J, with 8 bases between the two ends. CDR3 length equals 12 residues. Looked up from germline, CDR1 is LGHDT and CDR2 is YNNKEL (reference sequence). CDR3: CASSQRGVEQYF. The CDR3 nucleotides read TGTGCCAGCAGCCAAAGAGGGGTCGAGCAGTACTTC.

This clone was found a few times. The gene calls are TRBV6-2 or TRBV6-3 and TRBJ2-2; TRBD1 aligns across 8 bases. V lost 4 bases and J lost 1; bases outside the gene matches: 5. Germline V lookup: CDR1 MNHEY, CDR2 SVGEGT. The CDR3 extends over 16 amino acids. CDR3 region: CASSSGQAVNTGELFF. DNA for the CDR3: TGTGCCAGCAGTTCGGGACAGGCTGTGAACACCGGGGAGCTGTTTTTT.